These 23 T cell receptor beta chains share one sample of origin, sequenced in a study of T cells in women clearing cervical HPV infection. The repertoire was sequenced with immunoSEQ multiplex PCR; TCRdb's copy has only in-frame clones and lacks some. Across around 46,000 clones, the top ten clones capture approximately 40% of the sample. Sequencing input: blood buffy coat. All receptors derive from a woman between 18 and 70 years old with a cervical HPV16 infection that either progressed to CIN3+ or cleared (not recorded which).

Partial CDR3 DNA: TGCGCCAGCAGTCGTCTTTTTCCGGAGACC. It is translated as CASSRLFPET. The whole CDR3 sequence reads CASSRLFPETQYF. The chain combines TRBV10-1 with TRBJ2-5; D not certain. The read comes to an end 3 residues before the CDR3 does, leaving the germline J gene to fill in the end. The CDR3 loop spans 13 amino acids. Germline CDR1 WNHNN, CDR2 SYGVQD (reference sequence). The V gene lost 5 bases and the J gene lost 5 bases, with 12 bases spanning the gap.

Here the CDR3 reads CASRGSDARGELFF. The covered CDR3 bases are TGCGCCAGCAGAGGGTCCGATGCCCGCGGGGAG. The genes are TRBV10-2 and TRBJ2-2; D is undetermined. The CDR3 end lies 3 residues beyond the end of the read and is filled in from the germline J gene. This CDR3 has 14 residues. Germline V gives CDR1 WSHSY, CDR2 SAAADI. Trimming left V 6 bases short and J 7 bases short, with 15 bases between.

A remark on this clone: The CDR3 end falls 3 residues outside the read, so it is completed with the germline J gene. The V and J genes are TRBV19 and TRBJ1-6; the D gene is possibly TRBD1 (6 bases). Trimming removed 3 bases at V and 1 base at J, with 10 bases between. This CDR3 has 16 residues. Germline assignment: CDR1 LNHDA and CDR2 SQIVND (reference sequence). The DNA read from the CDR3 is TGTGCCAGTAGTATGGAACAGGGTTCCTATAATTCACCC. Amino acid sequence: CASSMEQGSYNSP. In full, the CDR3 is CASSMEQGSYNSPLHF.

As regards this clone: The read finishes 3 residues shy of the CDR3 end, and the germline J gene is used to complete it. The chain is built from TRBV19 and TRBJ2-2, with TRBD2 matching over 9 bases. J was trimmed by 3 bases and V by 7 bases; bases with no gene match: 6. Germline V gene data show CDR1 as LNHDA and CDR2 as SQIVND (reference sequence). The CDR3 totals 15 residues. The CDR3 DNA, read in part, is TGTGCCAGTATCCGCGGGGGGGCAGACACCGGGGAG. As protein: CASIRGGADTGE. The whole CDR3 protein reads CASIRGGADTGELFF.

Note on this clone: With the read ending 3 residues before the CDR3 end, the germline J gene is used to fill in that end. This sequence joins TRBV5-1 and TRBJ2-7; maybe TRBD2 (7 bases). CDR3 size: 15 residues. Between the trimmed V and J ends, which lost 4 bases and 3 bases, there was a span of 17 bases. Germline loops: CDR1 SGHRS, CDR2 YFSETQ. CDR3 DNA (partial): TGCGCCAGCAGCCAGACCGGGGGGCCCCTCTACGAG. It translates to CASSQTGGPLYE. In full, the CDR3 is CASSQTGGPLYEQYF.

As for this clone: The read terminates 3 residues before the CDR3 end, so the remaining end is supplied by the germline J gene. This sequence joins TRBV29-1 and TRBJ2-2, with TRBD2 identical over 8 bases. CDR3 length: 12 amino acids. V was clipped by 7 bases and J by 6 bases; unmatched bases: 4. Germline V lookup: CDR1 SQVTM, CDR2 ANQGSEA. CDR3 DNA (partial): TGCAGCGCGGGGGGGTCGGCCGGGGAG. It yields the protein CSAGGSAGE. The entire CDR3 protein reads CSAGGSAGELFF.

Comments on this clone: The sequenced fragment ends 3 residues before the CDR3 boundary, so the rest is inferred from the germline J gene. The rearrangement joins TRBV11-2 to TRBJ2-2, with D tentatively TRBD2 (6 bases). Germline CDR1 reads SGHAT; CDR2 reads FQNNGV. The CDR3 extends over 13 amino acids. Incomplete CDR3 DNA: TGTGCCAGCAGCCTGTGGGCGCGGGAAAAG. Its translation: CASSLWAREK. The CDR3 as a whole reads CASSLWAREKLFF.

As to this clone: The read stops 3 residues short of the end of the CDR3; the missing end is completed from the germline J gene. The rearrangement joins TRBV7-9 to TRBJ1-1; D remains ambiguous. V was cut by 2 bases and J by 2 bases, with 9 bases left in between. CDR1 is SEHNR, CDR2 FQNEAQ, per germline (reference sequence). The CDR3 contains 14 residues. The CDR3 bases that were read are TGTGCCAGCAGCTTAATTCCGGTAAACACTGAA. Translating gives CASSLIPVNTE. The whole CDR3 sequence is CASSLIPVNTEAFF.

CDR3 DNA (partial): TGCAGTGCTAAGAGAGTAGCGGGGAACACCGGGGAG. This encodes CSAKRVAGNTGE. The CDR3 reads in full as CSAKRVAGNTGELFF. The V and J genes are TRBV20-1 and TRBJ2-2; 7 nucleotides match TRBD2. Read sequence stops 3 residues before the CDR3 end, and the germline J gene provides the missing end. Germline loops: CDR1 DFQATT, CDR2 SNEGSKA (reference sequence). The CDR3 length is 15 residues. The V gene end was trimmed by 4 bases and the J gene end by 1 base; junction bases not matched to a gene: 6.

Points on this clone: The CDR3 end lies 3 residues beyond the end of the read and is filled in from the germline J gene. The gene calls are TRBV11-3 and TRBJ2-5; the match to TRBD1 covers 10 bases. In germline, CDR1 is SGHNT, CDR2 YENEEA. The V gene end was trimmed by 5 bases and the J gene end by 5 bases; junction bases not matched to a gene: 8. The CDR3 is 15 amino acids. The CDR3 DNA, read in part, is TGTGCCAGCAGCCCTACCGGGACAGGGGATGAGACC. Its translation: CASSPTGTGDET. The entire CDR3 protein is CASSPTGTGDETQYF.

As regards this clone: The read comes to an end 3 residues before the CDR3 does, leaving the germline J gene to fill in the end. The J gene is TRBJ2-7, the V gene TRBV7-9, with D perhaps TRBD2 (6 bases). CDR1 and CDR2 (germline): SEHNR, FQNEAQ (reference sequence). V shed 3 bases and J shed 4 bases, with 13 bases lying between them. This CDR3 is 14 amino acids long. Partial CDR3 DNA: TGTGCCAGCAGCTTGGGGACTCCGGGGTACGAG. As protein: CASSLGTPGYE. The CDR3 in full is CASSLGTPGYEQYF.

Notes on this clone: The read halts 3 residues ahead of the CDR3 end, with the missing end drawn from the germline J gene. The chain couples TRBV11-2 to TRBJ1-6; D is perhaps TRBD1 (6 bases). The CDR3 contains 15 residues. V shed 4 bases and J shed 10 bases, with 17 bases lying between them. The germline V gene has CDR1 SGHAT and CDR2 FQNNGV. CDR3 loop: CASSWGPPAESPLHF. The covered CDR3 bases are TGTGCCAGCAGCTGGGGGCCACCGGCTGAGTCACCC.

As regards this clone: Sequencing ends 3 residues short of the CDR3 end; the germline J gene provides the rest. V and J are TRBV7-9 and TRBJ2-3, with 7 bases that match TRBD1. The CDR3 contains 15 residues. Germline CDR1 is SEHNR and CDR2 is FQNEAQ (reference sequence). CDR3 DNA, as far as it was read: TGTGCCAGCAGCTTAGCAACAGGGGACCAAGAGACG. It encodes CASSLATGDQET. In full, the CDR3 is CASSLATGDQETQYF.

Note on this clone: The CDR3 goes on 3 residues after the read ends, and that part is filled in from the germline J gene. The chain recombines TRBV20-1 with TRBJ2-1; 9 nucleotides align to TRBD2. The CDR3 loop spans 13 amino acids. The J segment lost 5 bases and the V segment lost 5 bases, leaving 4 bases of the junction unmatched. Germline CDR1 is DFQATT and CDR2 is SNEGSKA (reference sequence). CDR3 DNA, as far as it was read: TGCAGTGCTGGGGGACTAGCAAACAATGAG. Amino acids: CSAGGLANNE. The entire CDR3 protein is CSAGGLANNEQFF.

Turning to this clone: The CDR3 end is not reached by the read, which stops 3 residues before it; the germline J gene fills it in. This sequence joins TRBV18 and TRBJ2-1, with 8 bases identical to TRBD1. The V gene's germline CDR1 is KGHSH and CDR2 LQKENI. This CDR3 region has 19 residues. The trim removed 3 bases at V and 1 base at J, leaving 14 bases unmatched. The CDR3 is CASSPSPLLTGGSYNEQFF. CDR3 bases read: TGTGCCAGCTCACCCTCGCCCCTCCTTACAGGGGGGTCCTACAATGAG.

This CDR3 reads CASSKSEGSPLFF. CDR3 DNA (partial): TGTGCCAGTAGTAAATCCGAAGGTTCACCG. V gene TRBV19 combines with J gene TRBJ2-2; D remains ambiguous. The missing CDR3 end, 3 residues past where the read stops, is filled in from the germline J gene. CDR1 is LNHDA and CDR2 is SQIVND in the germline V gene (reference sequence). The CDR3 has 13 amino acids.

In regard to this clone: The CDR3 extends 3 residues past the end of the read, so its final part is completed from the germline J gene. The chain carries TRBV2 and TRBJ2-2; the D gene is possibly TRBD1 (6 bases). CDR3 length: 14 residues. Per germline, CDR1 SNHLY and CDR2 FYNNEI. CDR3: CASRGAGDGEKLFF. The CDR3 DNA, read in part, is TGTGCCAGCAGGGGGGCAGGGGATGGGGAAAAG.

A word on this clone: The read gets to within 3 residues of the CDR3 end, and the germline J gene fills in the rest. This chain links TRBV6-2 or TRBV6-3 with TRBJ2-1, with 8 bases identical to TRBD2. V dropped 6 bases and J dropped 7; count of bases not matched to a gene: 11. CDR1 and CDR2 (germline): MNHEY, SVGEGT. The CDR3 sequence is 15 residues long. CDR3 region: CASSPGIGRGNEQFF. Incomplete CDR3 DNA: TGTGCCAGCAGCCCAGGGATCGGGAGGGGAAATGAG.

Note on this clone: Read sequence stops 3 residues before the CDR3 end, and the germline J gene provides the missing end. This chain links TRBV5-1 with TRBJ2-3, with 7 bases lining up with TRBD2. Germline CDR1 SGHRS, CDR2 YFSETQ. This CDR3 has 16 amino acids. The CDR3 region is CASSLGGGGENQPQYF. The sequenced CDR3 bases are TGCGCCAGCAGCTTGGGCGGGGGAGGAGAAAATCAGCCG.

With respect to this clone: The read is 3 residues too short to cover the CDR3 end, so that end is filled in from the germline J gene. The chain has TRBV2 and TRBJ2-5, with 7 bases aligning to TRBD1. Germline V lookup: CDR1 SNHLY, CDR2 FYNNEI. The CDR3 extends over 15 amino acids. After removal of 5 bases from V and 4 bases from J, the junction contained 10 bases not matched to a gene. The sequenced part of the CDR3 DNA is TGTGCCAGCAGTCTCGAGCAACAGGGGTCAGAGACC. This encodes CASSLEQQGSET. The whole CDR3 reads CASSLEQQGSETQYF.

With respect to this clone: The read comes to an end 3 residues before the CDR3 does, leaving the germline J gene to fill in the end. This chain connects TRBV7-2 to TRBJ2-7; 8 nucleotides match TRBD2. Germline V CDR1 and CDR2: SGHTA, FQGNSA. The CDR3 has 14 amino acids. V was pared by 5 bases and J by 3 bases, with 6 bases of the junction left unmatched. Here the CDR3 reads CASSLGLAGYEQYF. The covered CDR3 bases are TGTGCCAGCAGCCTAGGACTAGCCGGCTACGAG.

As to this clone: From the germline J gene comes the end of the CDR3, since the read stops 3 residues before it. The V and J genes are TRBV5-4 and TRBJ2-7; possibly TRBD2 for D (5 bases). The CDR3 extends over 14 amino acids. The V end lost 2 bases, the J end lost 2 bases, and 11 bases lay between the germline ends. Per the germline V gene, CDR1 is SGHNT and CDR2 is YYREEE (reference sequence). The covered CDR3 bases are TGTGCCAGCAGCTTACGCGGGTCCGCCTACGAG. It specifies CASSLRGSAYE. The full CDR3 protein is CASSLRGSAYEQYF.

As for this clone: The sequence runs out 3 residues before the end of the CDR3; the remainder is reconstructed from the germline J gene. The chain is built from TRBV13 and TRBJ2-5, with 8 bases lining up with TRBD2. V trimming: 5 bases; J trimming: 5 bases; junction bases outside the gene matches: 1. Germline V gene lookup returns CDR1 PRHDT and CDR2 FYEKMQ (reference sequence). The CDR3 totals 12 residues. Partial CDR3 DNA: TGTGCCAGCAGCCGGGAGGGGGAGACC. Protein: CASSREGET. From start to end, the CDR3 is CASSREGETQYF.